This note documents a single TCR beta chain sequence. Deletions cut 0 bases from V and 8 bases from J, with 5 bases between. The CDR3 extends over 13 amino acids. CDR1 is MNHEY and CDR2 is SVGAGI in the germline V gene. These data are taken from a study of siplizumab effects on memory and regulatory T cells. Clones were sequenced by immunoSEQ multiplex PCR, and TCRdb holds only the in-frame ones, with some missing. The sample has about 56,000 clones; around 98% are singletons. The origin of this receptor is a human donor in good health. V is TRBV6-5 and J is TRBJ1-6, with D uncertain. Input material: naive CD8+ T cells sorted from blood. This CDR3 is CASSYSRDSPLHF. In DNA, the CDR3 is TGTGCCAGCAGTTACTCGCGGGATTCACCCCTCCACTTT.